This T cell receptor beta chain originates from a study of blood T cell repertoires in COVID-19. Background on the study: The analysed material was cDNA or gDNA that came from T cells, B-cell-depleted T cells, or PBMCs.

This clone was detected only once. In the authors' methods: Using reference gene primer amplification, nucleated cell counts were estimated. Produced via immunoSEQ multiplex PCR; TCRdb's table is partial and in-frame only. That table supplies the V and J calls and clone size; D and trimming were determined from the DNA. This table holds some 280,000 clones, roughly 90% found once. CDR3 length: 13 residues. The V gene lost 4 bases and the J gene lost 1 base, with 7 bases spanning the gap. Germline V gene sequence: CDR1 MGHRA, CDR2 YSYEKL. The J gene is TRBJ1-2, the V gene TRBV4-1; TRBD1 is a possible D gene (6 bases). The receptor was derived from a woman aged 30 to 39 with active or convalescent COVID-19. The sequenced sample consisted of peripheral blood. CDR3 in DNA: TGCGCCAGCAGCCCGGACAGTAACTATGGCTACACCTTC. Its translation: CASSPDSNYGYTF.